Each of the 28 T cell receptor beta chains below was sequenced from the same sample in a study of blood T cell repertoires in COVID-19. Using immunoSEQ multiplex PCR, the repertoire was profiled, and TCRdb retains in-frame clones only, with some absent. The sample includes 290,000 or so clones, around 90% of them seen just once. The sequencing sample was made of peripheral blood. These receptors were obtained from a man between 70 and 80 years old with acute or convalescent COVID-19.

This clone was detected once. This rearrangement joins TRBV19 to TRBJ1-5, with TRBD1 as a possible D gene (5 bases). Trimming shortened V by 5 bases and J by 0 bases, and 11 bases separated the two germline ends. The length of the CDR3 is 15 residues. Germline assignment: CDR1 LNHDA and CDR2 SQIVND (reference sequence). The CDR3 DNA reads TGTGCCAGTAGTGACCGGGGGTATAGCAATCAGCCCCAGCATTTT. It is translated as CASSDRGYSNQPQHF.

J is TRBJ2-7 and V is TRBV7-9; 12 bases align to TRBD1. The CDR3 contains 15 residues. Trimming at V came to 6 bases and at J to 5 bases, leaving 8 bases not matched to a gene. The germline V gene encodes CDR1 SEHNR and CDR2 FQNEAQ (reference sequence). DNA of the CDR3: TGTGCCAGCAGTCCACCGGGACAGGGGGCAAACGAGCAGTACTTC. As protein: CASSPPGQGANEQYF. Full variable domain (outside the CDR3, taken from reference TRBV7-9 and TRBJ2-7): DTGVSQNPRHKITKRGQNVTFRCDPISEHNRLYWYRQTLGQGPEFLTYFQNEAQLEKSRLLSDRFSAERPKGSFSTLEIQRTEQGDSAMYLCASSPPGQGANEQYFGPGTRLTVT.

This clone was seen more than once but under ten times. The chain employs TRBV30 and TRBJ1-6, with 7 bases identical to TRBD1. The germline V gene encodes CDR1 GTSNPN and CDR2 SVGIG (reference sequence). This CDR3 has 13 amino acids. Trimming at V came to 0 bases and at J to 9 bases, leaving 2 bases not matched to a gene. The DNA of the CDR3 is TGTGCCTGGAGTGTAACAGGGGCTTCACCCCTCCACTTT. It translates to CAWSVTGASPLHF.

V is TRBV28 and J is TRBJ1-5; possibly TRBD1 for D (6 bases). The CDR3 sequence is 14 residues long. The ends were cut back, 4 bases at V and 5 bases at J, with 12 bases in the middle. Per germline, CDR1 MDHEN and CDR2 SYDVKM. This chain's CDR3 is CASSSTGLDQPQHF. CDR3 DNA: TGTGCCAGCAGTTCTACAGGGCTCGATCAGCCCCAGCATTTT.

The chain recombines TRBV19 with TRBJ1-6, with a possible D match to TRBD1 (5 bases). The CDR3 runs 14 residues. CDR1 is LNHDA, CDR2 SQIVND, per germline (reference sequence). With 6 bases removed from V and 9 bases from J, the gap between germline ends came to 15 bases. Here the CDR3 reads CASSIAAGGSPLHF. Written as DNA, the CDR3 is TGTGCCAGTAGCATTGCTGCCGGGGGTTCACCCCTCCACTTT.

The chain combines TRBV30 with TRBJ2-1; D may be TRBD1 (5 bases). The germline V gene encodes CDR1 GTSNPN and CDR2 SVGIG (reference sequence). This CDR3 has 14 residues. V dropped 2 bases and J dropped 7 bases, with 15 bases sitting between them. As DNA, the CDR3 is TGTGCCTGGAGTCTCGGCACTACAGGAAATGAGCAGTTCTTC. It translates to CAWSLGTTGNEQFF.

J is TRBJ2-7 and V is TRBV19, with D possibly matching TRBD1 (5 bases). V lost 4 bases and J 6 bases, leaving 13 bases between the germline ends. CDR3 length: 13 amino acids. Germline-derived CDR1 and CDR2 are LNHDA and SQIVND (reference sequence). CDR3 DNA sequence: TGTGCCAGTAGTAAACCCCAGGGATTCGAGCAGTACTTC. Translating it yields CASSKPQGFEQYF.

In this sample, this clone turned up a few times. The chain is built from TRBV9 and TRBJ2-3; TRBD2 aligns across 8 bases. Germline lookup yields CDR1 SGDLS and CDR2 YYNGEE. V lost 3 bases and J lost 4; bases outside the gene matches: 1. CDR3 length: 13 residues. CDR3 region: CASSAGGPDTQYF. For the CDR3, the DNA is TGTGCCAGCAGCGCGGGGGGGCCAGATACGCAGTATTTT.

This chain uses TRBV28 with TRBJ2-1; 9 nucleotides line up with TRBD1. Germline CDR1 and CDR2: MDHEN and SYDVKM. The V and J ends lost 7 bases and 1 base, in that order; junction bases with no gene match: 8. The CDR3 is 16 residues long. CDR3 DNA: TGTGCCAGCACCGAAGCCGGGACAGGGTCCTACAATGAGCAGTTCTTC. Translating gives CASTEAGTGSYNEQFF.

This chain links TRBV4-3 with TRBJ2-2; D not certain. Trimming took 0 bases from V and 0 from J, leaving 11 bases between them. Looked up from germline, CDR1 is LGHNA and CDR2 is YSLEER. The CDR3 has 17 residues. The CDR3 sequence is CASSQDFRSSNTGELFF. CDR3 DNA sequence: TGCGCCAGCAGCCAAGATTTCCGGTCATCGAACACCGGGGAGCTGTTTTTT.

This clone came up a few times. The chain couples TRBV19 to TRBJ1-2; 12 bases line up with TRBD1. Germline CDR1 is LNHDA and CDR2 is SQIVND (reference sequence). With V trimmed by 10 bases and J by 6 bases, 21 bases remained unmatched. The CDR3 has 18 amino acids. The CDR3 loop is CATRWGTGGNMFGDGYTF. The CDR3 DNA follows: TGTGCCACTCGATGGGGGACAGGGGGCAATATGTTTGGGGATGGCTACACCTTC.

This sequence joins TRBV18 and TRBJ2-7; D is undetermined. Germline V gene sequence: CDR1 KGHSH, CDR2 LQKENI. The CDR3 extends over 13 amino acids. V lost 3 bases, J lost 3 bases, and 9 bases lay in between. This CDR3 reads CASSPLNGYEQYF. CDR3 nucleotide sequence: TGTGCCAGCTCACCCCTGAACGGCTACGAGCAGTACTTC. Combining the CDR3 with reference TRBV18 and TRBJ2-7 gives the whole variable domain NAGVMQNPRHLVRRRGQEARLRCSPMKGHSHVYWYRQLPEEGLKFMVYLQKENIIDESGMPKERFSAEFPKEGPSILRIQQVVRGDSAAYFCASSPLNGYEQYFGPGTRLTVT.

The V and J genes are TRBV27 and TRBJ1-6, with 9 bases lining up with TRBD1. This CDR3 has 16 residues. V trimming: 7 bases; J trimming: 10 bases; junction bases outside the gene matches: 14. The germline gives CDR1 MNHEY, CDR2 SMNVEV (reference sequence). CDR3 in amino acids: CASTRKGGQGGSPLHF. For the CDR3, the DNA is TGTGCCAGCACGAGAAAAGGGGGACAGGGAGGATCACCCCTCCACTTT.

The chain recombines TRBV28 with TRBJ2-1; possibly TRBD1 for D (5 bases). Trimming took 6 bases from V and 0 from J, leaving 12 bases between them. Germline V gives CDR1 MDHEN, CDR2 SYDVKM. The CDR3 has 15 amino acids. CDR3 sequence: CASRPDSLSYNEQFF. The DNA of the CDR3 is TGTGCCAGCAGACCCGACAGCCTCTCCTACAATGAGCAGTTCTTC.

This clone has only one observation. The chain links TRBV5-5 to TRBJ2-5; 8 bases fit TRBD2. Germline V gene data show CDR1 as SGHKS and CDR2 as YYEKEE (reference sequence). CDR3 size: 16 residues. Trimming at V came to 3 bases and at J to 2 bases, leaving 9 bases not matched to a gene. CDR3: CASSSGASGSQETQYF. In DNA form, the CDR3 reads TGTGCCAGCAGCTCGGGGGCTAGCGGGTCACAAGAGACCCAGTACTTC.

Only one count was recorded for this clone. This chain uses TRBV18 with TRBJ2-1; D is possibly TRBD2 (5 bases). The length of the CDR3 is 16 residues. Trimming cost V 3 bases and J 6 bases, with 18 bases left between them. From germline, CDR1 is KGHSH and CDR2 LQKENI. This CDR3 is CASSPQDSRTPNEQFF. CDR3 bases: TGTGCCAGCTCACCTCAGGACTCGAGGACGCCCAATGAGCAGTTCTTC.

The genes are TRBV4-2 and TRBJ1-1, with 9 nucleotides matching TRBD1. The CDR3 spans 17 residues. Germline trimming cut 2 bases from V and 2 bases from J; bases unmatched to any gene: 9. Germline lookup yields CDR1 LGHNA and CDR2 YNFKEQ. In nucleotides, the CDR3 is TGTGCCAGCAGCCAAAACAGGGGGCTAATTGAAAACACTGAAGCTTTCTTT. Translated: CASSQNRGLIENTEAFF.

The V call is TRBV4-3, the J call TRBJ1-1; 9 positions agree with TRBD1. Trimming at V came to 4 bases and at J to 0 bases, leaving 3 bases not matched to a gene. Germline CDR1 and CDR2: LGHNA and YSLEER. The CDR3 runs to 15 residues. The DNA for the CDR3 is TGCGCCAGCAGCCCGACAGGGGGTATGAACACTGAAGCTTTCTTT. Translating gives CASSPTGGMNTEAFF.

The genes are TRBV19 and TRBJ2-5; D is unclear. This CDR3 has 13 residues. Per the germline V gene, CDR1 is LNHDA and CDR2 is SQIVND (reference sequence). V was cut by 4 bases and J by 2 bases, with 8 bases left in between. In nucleotides, the CDR3 is TGTGCCAGTAGTACCATAGTGCAAGAGACCCAGTACTTC. Translating gives CASSTIVQETQYF.

The CDR3 loop reads CASSFAHSGSLASEETQYF. DNA of the CDR3: TGTGCCAGCAGCTTCGCTCATAGCGGGAGTCTTGCTTCGGAAGAGACCCAGTACTTC. The chain couples TRBV7-2 to TRBJ2-5; 9 nucleotides line up with TRBD2. The trim removed 3 bases at V and 3 bases at J, leaving 17 bases unmatched. This CDR3 is built from 19 residues. From germline, CDR1 is SGHTA and CDR2 FQGNSA.

CDR3 residues: CASSLERLDTQYF. The CDR3 nucleotides read TGTGCCAGCAGCTTAGAGAGACTGGATACGCAGTATTTT. The rearrangement joins TRBV7-2 to TRBJ2-3; no clear D. V lost 1 base to trimming and J lost 6 bases, with 8 bases between them. Per the germline V gene, CDR1 is SGHTA and CDR2 is FQGNSA. This CDR3 comprises 13 residues.

This rearrangement joins TRBV24-1 to TRBJ2-1; 13 positions agree with TRBD2. Germline V gene sequence: CDR1 KGHDR, CDR2 SFDVKD. This CDR3 is 16 amino acids long. V shed 5 bases, J shed 8 bases, and the junction held 8 bases outside the gene matches. The CDR3 region has the DNA TGTGCCACCAGTGTGGGGAGGACTAGCGGGAGCTATGAGCAGTTCTTC. Its translation: CATSVGRTSGSYEQFF.

This sequence joins TRBV7-8 and TRBJ1-3; no definite D call. Trimming stripped 8 bases from V and 2 bases from J, with 10 bases between. Germline V gene sequence: CDR1 SGHVS, CDR2 FQNEAQ. The CDR3 is 13 residues long. CDR3 DNA sequence: TGTGCCAGCCAGAGGGATACTGGAAACACCATATATTTT. Amino acids: CASQRDTGNTIYF. Full variable domain (outside the CDR3, taken from reference TRBV7-8 and TRBJ1-3): GAGVSQSPRYKVAKRGQDVALRCDPISGHVSLFWYQQALGQGPEFLTYFQNEAQLDKSGLPSDRFFAERPEGSVSTLKIQRTQQEDSAVYLCASQRDTGNTIYFGEGSWLTVV.

V gene TRBV4-2 combines with J gene TRBJ1-5, with D uncertain. CDR1 is LGHNA, CDR2 YNFKEQ, per germline. The CDR3 runs to 15 residues. The V gene lost 4 bases and the J gene lost 2 bases, with 12 bases spanning the gap. This CDR3 is CASSPFPGGNQPQHF. The CDR3 region has the DNA TGTGCCAGCAGCCCTTTCCCCGGGGGCAATCAGCCCCAGCATTTT.

This rearrangement joins TRBV7-3 to TRBJ2-3; D is unclear. V dropped 5 bases and J dropped 5 bases, with 11 bases sitting between them. The CDR3 is made up of 13 amino acids. Germline CDR1 and CDR2: SGHTA and FQGTGA. In nucleotides, the CDR3 is TGTGCCAGCAGCGTAGAGGTGGTAGATACGCAGTATTTT. This sequence encodes CASSVEVVDTQYF. The full variable domain, with the rest looked up from reference TRBV7-3 and TRBJ2-3, is GAGVSQTPSNKVTEKGKYVELRCDPISGHTALYWYRQSLGQGPEFLIYFQGTGAADDSGLPNDRFFAVRPEGSVSTLKIQRTERGDSAVYLCASSVEVVDTQYFGPGTRLTVL.

The chain has TRBV9 and TRBJ2-4; 8 nucleotides align to TRBD2. Per germline, CDR1 SGDLS and CDR2 YYNGEE. The CDR3 runs to 15 residues. V shed 0 bases and J 6 bases; nucleotides not matched to a gene: 5. This chain's CDR3 is CASSVGASGLNIQYF. CDR3 DNA: TGTGCCAGCAGCGTAGGGGCTAGCGGGTTAAACATTCAGTACTTC.

This clone was counted once. This chain joins TRBV27 and TRBJ2-6, with TRBD1 identical over 7 bases. Germline V gene lookup returns CDR1 MNHEY and CDR2 SMNVEV (reference sequence). The CDR3 has 15 residues. J gave up 2 bases and V 2 bases, and 0 bases lay outside the gene matches. CDR3 nucleotide sequence: TGTGCCAGCAGTTTAGACAGGGCTGGGGCCAACGTCCTGACTTTC. Protein: CASSLDRAGANVLTF.

DNA of the CDR3: TGTGCCAGCTCACCGGTGGAAGGACAGGGCACAAACACCATATATTTT. This translates into CASSPVEGQGTNTIYF. This chain joins TRBV18 and TRBJ1-3; 8 nucleotides align to TRBD1. The CDR3 has 16 amino acids. Germline V gene data show CDR1 as KGHSH and CDR2 as LQKENI. The V segment lost 3 bases and the J segment 6 bases; nucleotides outside the gene matches: 10.